This T cell receptor beta chain originates from a study of T cell responses to AZD1222 COVID-19 vaccine. This CDR3 region has 14 residues. Trimming stripped 0 bases from V and 4 bases from J, with 10 bases between. CDR1 and CDR2 from the germline V gene are SGHRS and YFSETQ. Assay used: immunoSEQ multiplex PCR; TCRdb lists only in-frame clones, some missing. Among 180,000 or so clones listed, roughly 92% were seen once. The sequence was collected from an adult who received the AZD1222 COVID-19 vaccine. This chain links TRBV5-1 with TRBJ2-5, with TRBD2 as a possible D gene (6 bases). The source material was peripheral blood, sampled 28 days after the second AZD1222 dose. CDR3 sequence: CASSLGRRGETQYF. CDR3 in DNA: TGCGCCAGCAGCTTGGGGCGGAGGGGAGAGACCCAGTACTTC. The entire variable domain, with the rest obtained from reference TRBV5-1 and TRBJ2-5, is as follows: KAGVTQTPRYLIKTRGQQVTLSCSPISGHRSVSWYQQTPGQGLQFLFEYFSETQRNKGNFPGRFSGRQFSNSRSEMNVSTLELGDSALYLCASSLGRRGETQYFGPGTRLLVL.